The 28 T cell receptor beta chains below come from one sample, sequenced in a study of blood T cells in healthy people across ages. A second 7 to 11 cycle PCR used barcoded and J-beta primers. One entry per CDR3 protein results from TCRdb running MiXCR on the 5' RACE reads. This table has some 1.6 million distinct CDR3 sequences, about 31% appearing once. The sequenced sample was blood. The receptors come from a woman aged 30 to 39 in good health.

V gene TRBV6-1 combines with J gene TRBJ1-3; tentative D call: TRBD1 (5 bases). CDR3 length equals 14 residues. Germline V gene lookup returns CDR1 MNHNS and CDR2 SASEGT. V was shortened by 7 bases and J by 6 bases, with 16 bases between the two germline ends. The DNA for the CDR3 is TGTGCCAGCACCCCGTGGCAGGGAGAAAACACCATATATTTT. It codes for CASTPWQGENTIYF.

The table lists this clonotype with a few counts. The chain links TRBV10-3 to TRBJ2-3, with D possibly being TRBD1 or TRBD2 (6 bases each). The CDR3 is made up of 14 amino acids. CDR1 is ENHRY and CDR2 is SYGVKD in the germline V gene. V gave up 7 bases and J gave up 2 bases, with 13 bases separating them. DNA for the CDR3: TGTGCCATCAAGGGGGGCCGTGACACAGATACGCAGTATTTT. This encodes CAIKGGRDTDTQYF.

This clonotype was seen a few times. The genes are TRBV2 and TRBJ2-4; perhaps D is TRBD1 or TRBD2 (5 bases each). The germline gives CDR1 SNHLY, CDR2 FYNNEI. The CDR3 contains 15 residues. V was trimmed by 6 bases and J by 4 bases, leaving 16 bases between them. DNA of the CDR3: TGTGCCAGCAGCAATAACGGGGCCCCAAAAAACATTCAGTACTTC. Translating it yields CASSNNGAPKNIQYF.

This clonotype showed up just a few times. The V and J genes are TRBV6-5 and TRBJ1-2, with D possibly matching TRBD1 (5 bases). Germline V gene sequence: CDR1 MNHEY, CDR2 SVGAGI. Trimming pared 7 bases from V and 7 bases from J, leaving 16 bases between. CDR3 length: 13 residues. Here the CDR3 reads CASTPVRGGGYTF. CDR3 coding DNA: TGTGCCAGCACCCCTGTGAGGGGCGGTGGCTACACCTTC.

This clonotype was picked up a small number of times. The chain carries TRBV20-1 and TRBJ2-1; D gene uncertain. With 8 bases removed from V and 9 bases from J, the gap between germline ends came to 26 bases. CDR3 length: 15 amino acids. Germline values: CDR1 DFQATT, CDR2 SNEGSKA (reference sequence). The DNA of the CDR3 is TGCAGTACTAAAATAAGAACCCGACTTAGCAGTGAGCAGTTCTTC. It codes for CSTKIRTRLSSEQFF.

This clonotype was detected only a few times. V usage is TRBV7-8 and J usage is TRBJ2-1; D possibly corresponds to TRBD1 (5 bases). Germline V gene lookup returns CDR1 SGHVS and CDR2 FQNEAQ. This CDR3 has 14 amino acids. With 4 bases removed from V and 14 bases from J, the gap between germline ends came to 21 bases. The CDR3 region has the DNA TGTGCCAGCAGCTCCACTTTAAATCAGGGTAGAAAGTTCTTC. Encoded protein: CASSSTLNQGRKFF.

The chain has TRBV10-3 and TRBJ2-3, with 10 bases identical to TRBD2. J lost 2 bases, V lost 3 bases, and 8 bases had no gene match. The CDR3 spans 17 residues. Germline CDR1 and CDR2: ENHRY and SYGVKD. The CDR3 sequence: CAISDPSSGRTTDTQYF. CDR3 in DNA: TGTGCCATCAGTGACCCCTCTAGCGGGAGAACCACAGATACGCAGTATTTT.

In its sample, this clonotype was seen a few times. V usage is TRBV29-1 and J usage is TRBJ2-3; possible D gene TRBD1, 5 bases. The germline V and J ends were trimmed by 5 bases and 5 bases, with 29 bases remaining between them. The length of the CDR3 is 18 residues. Germline CDR1 is SQVTM and CDR2 is ANQGSEA. The CDR3 here is CSVRQGVDMPYGLDTQYF. The CDR3 DNA follows: TGCAGCGTTCGGCAGGGTGTGGACATGCCCTACGGTTTAGATACGCAGTATTTT.

The chain couples TRBV6-2 or TRBV6-3 to TRBJ1-1, with D possibly TRBD1 on 5 matching bases. There are 14 residues in the CDR3. Trimming shortened V by 2 bases and J by 4 bases, and 11 bases separated the two germline ends. Germline-derived CDR1 and CDR2 are MNHEY and SVGEGT. Here the CDR3 DNA reads TGTGCCAGCAGTTACGGCGGGGGGGTCACTGAAGCTTTCTTT. Encoded protein: CASSYGGGVTEAFF.

The chain employs TRBV7-8 and TRBJ2-5, with TRBD1 matching over 10 bases. V lost 1 base to trimming and J lost 7 bases; unmatched junction nucleotides: 6. Germline CDR1 is SGHVS and CDR2 is FQNEAQ. The CDR3 is 15 amino acids. The CDR3 DNA follows: TGTGCCAGCAGCTTAGAAGGGACAGGGGTTGGGACCCAGTACTTC. This encodes CASSLEGTGVGTQYF.

V usage is TRBV20-1 and J usage is TRBJ2-7; 8 bases are a match to TRBD1. The V segment lost 3 bases and the J segment 0 bases; nucleotides outside the gene matches: 4. The CDR3 has 14 residues. Germline CDR1 and CDR2: DFQATT and SNEGSKA (reference sequence). In DNA, the CDR3 is TGCAGTGCTAGCGGGGACAGGAGCTCCTACGAGCAGTACTTC. It codes for CSASGDRSSYEQYF.

This clonotype was seen more than once but under ten times. The J gene is TRBJ1-1, the V gene TRBV29-1; no definite D call. The CDR3 is 12 residues long. The ends were cut back, 4 bases at V and 4 bases at J, with 10 bases in the middle. Germline V gene data show CDR1 as SQVTM and CDR2 as ANQGSEA. The CDR3 DNA is TGCAGCGTTGTGTGGAGCACCACTGAAGCTTTCTTT. It codes for CSVVWSTTEAFF.

Worth noting for this clonotype: Its ends do not fully match the called genes, so a read error is possible. This chain uses TRBV20-1 with TRBJ2-7; TRBD1 might be the D (6 bases). Germline V gene sequence: CDR1 DFQATT, CDR2 SNEGSKA (reference sequence). The CDR3 length is 16 residues. CDR3 region: CSVRVMADRPSYEQYF. The DNA for the CDR3 is TGCAGTGTTAGAGTGATGGCGGACAGACCCTCCTACGAGCAGTACTTC.

This clonotype was recorded a few times. V is TRBV12-3 or TRBV12-4 and J is TRBJ2-5; no reliable D call. With 3 bases removed from V and 5 bases from J, the gap between germline ends came to 7 bases. The CDR3 loop spans 12 amino acids. The CDR3 protein is CASSFFGETQYF. CDR3 DNA: TGTGCCAGCAGTTTCTTCGGGGAGACCCAGTACTTC.

V gene TRBV7-6 combines with J gene TRBJ2-1, with TRBD2 identical over 7 bases. The CDR3 is 16 amino acids. The V gene end was trimmed by 1 base and the J gene end by 10 bases; junction bases not matched to a gene: 13. The V gene's germline CDR1 is SGHVS and CDR2 FNYEAQ. CDR3 nucleotides: TGTGCCAGCAGCTTAGGTGTCCAGCGGGGCGTTTGGGAGCAGTTCTTC. Its protein is CASSLGVQRGVWEQFF.

The table lists this clonotype with a few counts. This chain joins TRBV29-1 and TRBJ2-7; 10 bases align to TRBD1. Trimming at V came to 6 bases and at J to 3 bases, leaving 8 bases not matched to a gene. Looked up from germline, CDR1 is SQVTM and CDR2 is ANQGSEA. The CDR3 has 14 residues. This CDR3 reads CSVSGDRGLYEQYF. CDR3 sequence (DNA): TGCAGCGTCTCTGGGGACAGGGGACTCTACGAGCAGTACTTC.

V gene TRBV4-2 combines with J gene TRBJ2-5, with D uncertain. The germline CDR1 and CDR2 sequences are LGHNA and YNFKEQ. The V gene lost 0 bases and the J gene lost 4 bases, with 6 bases spanning the gap. The CDR3 spans 13 residues. Written as DNA, the CDR3 is TGTGCCAGCAGCCAAGAAGTCGGAGAGACCCAGTACTTC. Translated: CASSQEVGETQYF.

For this clonotype: A single base separates this from a much larger clone, so it may be a read error. This chain uses TRBV10-3 with TRBJ2-3, with 8 bases identical to TRBD2. CDR3 length: 17 residues. Per germline, CDR1 ENHRY and CDR2 SYGVKD. The CDR3: CATSEGVSGSSPDTQYF. The CDR3 region has the DNA TGTGCCACCAGTGAGGGGGTGAGCGGGAGTTCCCCAGATACGCAGTATTTT.

The rearrangement joins TRBV6-2 or TRBV6-3 to TRBJ1-1, with 8 bases lining up with TRBD1. Germline CDR1 MNHEY, CDR2 SVGEGT. The CDR3 length is 14 residues. J gave up 4 bases and V 4 bases, and 5 bases lay outside the gene matches. The CDR3 here is CASSSTGVFTEAFF. As DNA, the CDR3 is TGTGCCAGCAGTTCGACAGGGGTGTTCACTGAAGCTTTCTTT.

This clonotype was seen many times. The chain links TRBV20-1 to TRBJ2-1, with TRBD2 identical over 10 bases. Per the germline V gene, CDR1 is DFQATT and CDR2 is SNEGSKA (reference sequence). This CDR3 has 13 amino acids. V shed 5 bases, J shed 7 bases, and the junction held 5 bases outside the gene matches. This CDR3 is CSARGLAVNEQFF. DNA of the CDR3: TGCAGTGCTCGAGGACTAGCGGTTAATGAGCAGTTCTTC.

At least ten counts were recorded for this clonotype. The V gene is TRBV4-2, the J gene TRBJ2-1; 13 bases are a match to TRBD2. The CDR3 runs 18 residues. CDR1 is LGHNA and CDR2 is YNFKEQ in the germline V gene. The trim removed 4 bases at V and 1 base at J, leaving 7 bases unmatched. CDR3 sequence (DNA): TGTGCCAGCAGCCCAGGACTAGCGGGGGAAATATCCTACAATGAGCAGTTCTTC. Protein: CASSPGLAGEISYNEQFF.

This clonotype occurred once. CDR3 sequence reads: CSARDQGEAYNEQFF. CDR3 in DNA: TGCAGTGCTAGAGACCAAGGGGAGGCCTACAATGAGCAGTTCTTC. The chain uses TRBV20-1 and TRBJ2-1; D possibly corresponds to TRBD2 (6 bases). The CDR3 covers 15 residues. Germline CDR1 and CDR2: DFQATT and SNEGSKA (reference sequence). Between the trimmed V and J ends, which lost 0 bases and 2 bases, there was a span of 11 bases.

This clonotype came up a few times. The chain employs TRBV20-1 and TRBJ1-4; no clear D gene. CDR3 length: 12 residues. In germline, CDR1 is DFQATT, CDR2 SNEGSKA (reference sequence). Between the trimmed V and J ends, which lost 1 base and 7 bases, there was a span of 7 bases. The DNA of the CDR3 is TGCAGTGCTAGAGGGGTCGCTGAAAAACTGTTTTTT. It is translated as CSARGVAEKLFF.

J is TRBJ1-4 and V is TRBV27; D might be TRBD1 (5 bases). The CDR3 consists of 14 residues. In germline, CDR1 is MNHEY, CDR2 SMNVEV (reference sequence). V was shortened by 8 bases and J by 14 bases, with 24 bases between the two germline ends. CDR3 coding DNA: TGTGCCAGCGGACCTCGGGACGGAGGATTGGGTCTGTTTTTT. It specifies CASGPRDGGLGLFF.

The V gene is TRBV4-2, the J gene TRBJ1-1, with D possibly matching TRBD1 (6 bases). This CDR3 contains 15 residues. Germline CDR1 is LGHNA and CDR2 is YNFKEQ. V was pared by 0 bases and J by 2 bases, with 10 bases between. The CDR3 is CASSQDEGGNTEAFF. The CDR3 region has the DNA TGTGCCAGCAGCCAAGATGAAGGGGGAAACACTGAAGCTTTCTTT.

A few counts support this clonotype. The chain uses TRBV27 and TRBJ1-2, with unresolved D. V gave up 0 bases and J gave up 5 bases, with 7 bases separating them. The germline gives CDR1 MNHEY, CDR2 SMNVEV (reference sequence). The CDR3 length is 13 residues. CDR3 bases: TGTGCCAGCAGTTTATCCCCTTTATATGGCTACACCTTC. Protein product: CASSLSPLYGYTF.

This rearrangement joins TRBV20-1 to TRBJ2-1; tentative D call: TRBD2 (6 bases). The ends were cut back, 6 bases at V and 8 bases at J, with 26 bases in the middle. Looked up from germline, CDR1 is DFQATT and CDR2 is SNEGSKA (reference sequence). The CDR3 runs 16 residues. The CDR3 loop is CSASSWGTFYPHEQFF. CDR3 DNA: TGCAGTGCCAGTTCGTGGGGGACTTTTTACCCCCATGAGCAGTTCTTC.

This clonotype came up many times. This chain uses TRBV6-1 with TRBJ1-2; 9 bases line up with TRBD1. Germline V CDR1 and CDR2: MNHNS, SASEGT. CDR3 length: 14 amino acids. With V trimmed by 5 bases and J by 8 bases, 9 bases remained unmatched. The DNA for the CDR3 is TGTGCCAGCAGTCCGTTCCGGGACAGGGACGGCTACACCTTC. It translates to CASSPFRDRDGYTF.